This T cell receptor beta chain appears in the sequencing data of a study of blood T cell repertoires in COVID-19. For the study at large: COVID-19 samples from acute and convalescent phases originated in the United States, Italy and Spain. PBMCs, B-cell-depleted T cells, or T cells were the source of the cDNA or gDNA that made up the material.

The CDR3 is 14 amino acids. The V and J ends lost 0 bases and 4 bases respectively, with 7 bases between them. The V gene's germline CDR1 is MNHNY and CDR2 SVGAGI (reference sequence). In the source study's methods: Researchers report that nucleated cell counts were estimated from reference gene primer amplification. Profiling relied on immunoSEQ multiplex PCR, and the TCRdb table lists in-frame clones only, not all of them. V and J calls and clone size are copied from that table; D and trimming were computed from the DNA. The profile shows around 250,000 clones, 70% to 90% of them singletons. As regards this clone: Other DNA sequences in the sample encode the same CDR3.

The receptor was derived from an older woman with active or convalescent COVID-19. The sample was peripheral blood. This chain connects TRBV6-6 to TRBJ2-1; no definite D call. This chain's CDR3 is CASSYSRVYNEQFF. The CDR3 coding sequence is TGTGCCAGCAGTTACTCACGGGTTTACAATGAGCAGTTCTTC.